Sequencing of this T cell receptor (beta chain) was carried out in a study of blood T cells in healthy people across ages. Each of the donors had roughly 9.3 milliliters of peripheral blood drawn into EDTA-treated Vacutainer tubes. J lost 11 bases, V lost 6 bases, and 15 bases had no gene match. This CDR3 is 14 amino acids long. Germline values: CDR1 SGHTA, CDR2 FQGNSA. In the case of this clonotype: Antigen: not known. With a much larger clone just one base away, this may be a read error.

Together with a sample-barcoded 5' primer, a J-beta primer mix was included in a second PCR lasting 7 to 11 cycles. Each cDNA molecule carried a tag from a template-switch adaptor that contained 12 random nucleotides. CDR3-containing paired-end reads numbered at least 2.5 million in each sample. TCRdb processed the 5' RACE reads anew with MiXCR; each CDR3 protein has one entry. The repertoire holds 700,000 or so distinct CDR3 sequences, with around 38% as singletons. Points from the study as a whole: Expanded clonotype shifts may have been confounded, as the donors had an unknown CMV status.

The gene calls are TRBV7-2 and TRBJ2-5; 7 bases line up with TRBD2. The sequencing input was blood. The sequence was obtained from a man older than 75 in good health. Here the CDR3 DNA reads TGTGCCAGCAGTAGCGGCGGGAGAGTGAATGAGCAGTACTTC. It specifies CASSSGGRVNEQYF.